This is a list of T cell receptor beta chains from one sample in a study of blood T cells in healthy people across ages. Each CDR3 protein is one row after TCRdb ran MiXCR on the 5' RACE reads. Of fewer than 950,000 distinct CDR3 sequences listed, around 36% are singletons. The sequenced sample was blood. Source of these receptors: a man aged 18 to 30 in good health. CDR3s include the opening cysteine and the closing phenylalanine or tryptophan. D genes are given only for firm matches. Part of the rows lack a size; the others show once, few, many or a class for expanded clones.

j_call v_call d_call clone_size cdr3_length cdr3_nt cdr3_aa
TRBJ2-5 TRBV12-3/TRBV12-4 . few 16 TGTGCCAGCTCTGCAATTTCCGGGACTCCTAATTATGAGCAGTACTTC CASSAISGTPNYEQYF
TRBJ1-2 TRBV7-9 TRBD1 few 14 TGTGCCAGCAGCCCCCCCGGCAACAGGGGCGGCTACACCTTC CASSPPGNRGGYTF
TRBJ1-2 TRBV13 . . 12 TGTGCCAGCAGCTTAGAGGACAGCGACTACACCTTC CASSLEDSDYTF
TRBJ2-3 TRBV20-1 . few 15 TGCAGTGCTAGAGATCGGCAGGAAAGCACAGATACGCAGTATTTT CSARDRQESTDTQYF
TRBJ2-7 TRBV20-1 . . 15 TGCAGTGCTAGTCCGGCGGGCCCCCCTTACAATGAGCAGTACTTC CSASPAGPPYNEQYF
TRBJ2-6 TRBV28 . many 15 TGTGCCAGCAGCTCAGACACGTCTGGGGCCAACGTCCTGACTTTC CASSSDTSGANVLTF
TRBJ1-2 TRBV20-1 . . 15 TGCAGTGCTAGAGTTAGAGGGGTCCCTAACTATGGCTACACCTTC CSARVRGVPNYGYTF
TRBJ2-3 TRBV5-1 . few 16 TGCGCCAGCAAGTTATCCGACAGTCCTAGCACAGATACGCAGTATTTT CASKLSDSPSTDTQYF
TRBJ2-7 TRBV10-2 . many 11 TGCGCCAGCAGTGGAACCTACGAGCAGTACTTC CASSGTYEQYF
TRBJ1-2 TRBV20-1 . few 13 TGCAGTACGGAGACACCGGGATTGCTTGGCTACACCTTC CSTETPGLLGYTF
TRBJ1-5 TRBV20-1 . once 14 TGCAGTGCTAGAGATAAGGCAGGGGATCAGCCCCAGCATTTT CSARDKAGDQPQHF
TRBJ1-1 TRBV5-1 . few 15 TGCGCCAGCAGCTTGGAGGTGGTCGGACAGAAACAAGCTTTCTTT CASSLEVVGQKQAFF
TRBJ1-1 TRBV12-3/TRBV12-4 . . 14 TGTGCCAGCAGTTCCGGACAGATAGACACTGAAGCTTTCTTT CASSSGQIDTEAFF
TRBJ1-5 TRBV12-3/TRBV12-4 TRBD1 . 15 TGTGCCAGCAGTTTCCAGCACAGGGGGAATCAGCCCCAGCATTTT CASSFQHRGNQPQHF
TRBJ1-5 TRBV30 TRBD1 . 13 TGTGCCTGGAGTGGGGACAGGGATCAGCCCCAGCATTTT CAWSGDRDQPQHF
TRBJ2-1 TRBV14 . . 14 TGTGCCAGCAGCCAAGATCGGTTTTACAATGAGCAGTTCTTC CASSQDRFYNEQFF
TRBJ1-4 TRBV12-3/TRBV12-4 . many 12 TGTGCCAGCAGTCAACAGAGAGAAAAACTGTTTTTT CASSQQREKLFF